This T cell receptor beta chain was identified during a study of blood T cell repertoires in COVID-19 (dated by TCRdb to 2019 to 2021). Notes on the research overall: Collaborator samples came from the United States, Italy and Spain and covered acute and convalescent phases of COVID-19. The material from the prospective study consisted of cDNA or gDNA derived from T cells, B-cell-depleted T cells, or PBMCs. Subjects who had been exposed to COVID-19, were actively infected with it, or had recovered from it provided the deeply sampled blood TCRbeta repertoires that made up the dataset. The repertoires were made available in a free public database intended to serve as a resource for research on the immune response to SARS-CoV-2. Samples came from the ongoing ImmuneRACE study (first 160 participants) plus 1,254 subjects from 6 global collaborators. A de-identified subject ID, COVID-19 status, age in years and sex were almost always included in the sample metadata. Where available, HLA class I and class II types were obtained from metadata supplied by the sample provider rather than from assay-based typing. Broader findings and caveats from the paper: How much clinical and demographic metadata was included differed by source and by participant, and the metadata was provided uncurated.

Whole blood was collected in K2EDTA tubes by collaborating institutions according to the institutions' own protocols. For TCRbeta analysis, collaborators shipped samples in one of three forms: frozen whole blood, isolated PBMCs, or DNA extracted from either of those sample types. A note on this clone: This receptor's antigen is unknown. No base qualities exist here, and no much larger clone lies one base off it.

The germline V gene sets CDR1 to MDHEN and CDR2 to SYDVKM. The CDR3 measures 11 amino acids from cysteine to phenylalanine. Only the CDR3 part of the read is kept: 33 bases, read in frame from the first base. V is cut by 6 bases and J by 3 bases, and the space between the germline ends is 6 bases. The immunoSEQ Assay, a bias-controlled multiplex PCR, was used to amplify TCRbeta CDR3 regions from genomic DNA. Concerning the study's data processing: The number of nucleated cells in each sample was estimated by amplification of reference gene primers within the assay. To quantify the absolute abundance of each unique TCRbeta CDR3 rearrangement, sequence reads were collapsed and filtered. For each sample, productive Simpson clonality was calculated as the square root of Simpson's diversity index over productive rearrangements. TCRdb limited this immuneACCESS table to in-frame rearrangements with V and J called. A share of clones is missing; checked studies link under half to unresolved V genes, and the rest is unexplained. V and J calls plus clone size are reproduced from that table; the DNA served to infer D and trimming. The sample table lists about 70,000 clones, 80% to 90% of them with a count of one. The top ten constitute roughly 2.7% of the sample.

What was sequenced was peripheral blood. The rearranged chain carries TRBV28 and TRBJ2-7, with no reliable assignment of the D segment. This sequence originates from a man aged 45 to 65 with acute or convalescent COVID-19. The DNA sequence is TGTGCCAGCAGCATCAACTACGAGCAGTACTTC. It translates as CASSINYEQYF.